The 10 T cell receptor beta chains listed next were all sequenced from one sample in a study of Tregs in tolerant kidney transplant recipients. The assay was immunoSEQ multiplex PCR, and TCRdb's table has in-frame clones only and misses some. The table has more than 90,000 clones, roughly 93% seen once. Recipients received nonmyeloablative bone marrow transplants from related graft donors, with transient mixed chimerism. This material consisted of CD4+ T cells from blood (PBMCs), taken 12 months after the transplant. These receptors all come from a human patient who received a combined kidney and bone marrow transplant. The graft donor may account for some of the T cells.

V usage is TRBV7-2 and J usage is TRBJ2-7, with a weak D call TRBD1 (5 bases). In germline, CDR1 is SGHTA, CDR2 FQGNSA. V lost 5 bases and J 2 bases, leaving 16 bases between the germline ends. The length of the CDR3 is 15 residues. In nucleotides, the CDR3 is TGTGCCAGCAGCCCCAGGGTGCCTCGAACCTACGAGCAGTACTTC. This translates into CASSPRVPRTYEQYF.

This chain links TRBV7-9 with TRBJ2-3, with 8 bases lining up with TRBD1. CDR3 length: 15 amino acids. V shed 3 bases, J shed 1 base, and the junction held 3 bases outside the gene matches. Germline assignment: CDR1 SEHNR and CDR2 FQNEAQ (reference sequence). The CDR3 DNA follows: TGTGCCAGCAGCTTTCCGACAGGGGGCACAGATACGCAGTATTTT. Encoded protein: CASSFPTGGTDTQYF. The whole variable domain, filled in from reference TRBV7-9 and TRBJ2-3, reads DTGVSQNPRHKITKRGQNVTFRCDPISEHNRLYWYRQTLGQGPEFLTYFQNEAQLEKSRLLSDRFSAERPKGSFSTLEIQRTEQGDSAMYLCASSFPTGGTDTQYFGPGTRLTVL.

The genes are TRBV5-1 and TRBJ2-2; 8 bases line up with TRBD2. The CDR3 has 16 residues. Per germline, CDR1 SGHRS and CDR2 YFSETQ. V dropped 4 bases and J dropped 0; count of bases not matched to a gene: 5. This CDR3 reads CASSPATSANTGELFF. CDR3 bases: TGCGCCAGCAGCCCAGCGACTAGCGCGAACACCGGGGAGCTGTTTTTT.

A word on this clone: One end of the junction varies from germline; a read error may be responsible. The chain joins TRBV7-2 to TRBJ1-2; D possibly corresponds to TRBD1 (5 bases). The CDR3 sequence is 15 residues long. The germline V gene has CDR1 SGHTA and CDR2 FQGNSA. CDR3: CASSLVQGANYGCTF. In DNA form, the CDR3 reads TGTGCCAGCAGCTTAGTCCAGGGTGCGAACTATGGCTGCACCTTC.

The chain is built from TRBV9 and TRBJ2-1; D is perhaps TRBD2 (5 bases). V lost 1 base, J lost 0 bases, and 5 bases lay in between. CDR1 and CDR2 (germline): SGDLS, YYNGEE. The CDR3 is 14 amino acids. The CDR3 sequence: CASSVTSSYNEQFF. CDR3 coding DNA: TGTGCCAGCAGCGTAACTAGCTCCTACAATGAGCAGTTCTTC.

V and J are TRBV30 and TRBJ2-2, with D perhaps matching TRBD1 (6 bases). CDR1 is GTSNPN, CDR2 SVGIG, per germline (reference sequence). The CDR3 covers 14 residues. Between the trimmed V and J ends, which lost 3 bases and 4 bases, there was a span of 12 bases. The CDR3 bases are TGTGCCTGGAGCCCGGGACAACTCACCGGGGAGCTGTTTTTT. It is translated as CAWSPGQLTGELFF. Using reference TRBV30 and TRBJ2-2 for the parts outside the CDR3, the full variable domain is SQTIHQWPATLVQPVGSPLSLECTVEGTSNPNLYWYRQAAGRGLQLLFYSVGIGQISSEVPQNLSASRPQDRQFILSSKKLLLSDSGFYLCAWSPGQLTGELFFGEGSRLTVL.

The V gene is TRBV9, the J gene TRBJ1-3, with a tentative D call TRBD1 (5 bases). The germline V gene has CDR1 SGDLS and CDR2 YYNGEE. The CDR3 extends over 17 amino acids. V was pared by 0 bases and J by 0 bases, with 13 bases between. The CDR3 sequence: CASSVGGGLASGNTIYF. The CDR3 coding sequence is TGTGCCAGCAGCGTAGGGGGCGGCTTAGCCTCTGGAAACACCATATATTTT.

The gene calls are TRBV11-2 and TRBJ2-7; 11 bases agree with TRBD2. Losses at the gene ends were 5 bases for V and 5 bases for J; bases not matched to a gene: 11. Germline CDR1 SGHAT, CDR2 FQNNGV. The CDR3 runs 16 residues. The DNA for the CDR3 is TGTGCCAGCAGCCCCCGGGGACTAGCGGCGGGCCACGAGCAGTACTTC. Amino acids: CASSPRGLAAGHEQYF.

This clone has just one count. The gene calls are TRBV5-1 and TRBJ2-3; 8 bases map to TRBD1. V was clipped by 3 bases and J by 0 bases; unmatched bases: 0. There are 14 residues in the CDR3. Germline CDR1 and CDR2: SGHRS and YFSETQ. DNA for the CDR3: TGCGCCAGCAGCTGGGACAGGAGCACAGATACGCAGTATTTT. Protein: CASSWDRSTDTQYF.

The chain uses TRBV6-1 and TRBJ2-7, with D perhaps TRBD1 (6 bases). Trimming removed 7 bases from V and 3 bases from J, with 19 bases in between. Germline CDR1 and CDR2: MNHNS and SASEGT. The CDR3 loop spans 15 amino acids. CDR3 amino acids: CASITTGTKNYEQYF. In DNA form, the CDR3 reads TGTGCCAGCATTACGACCGGGACAAAGAACTACGAGCAGTACTTC.